This T cell receptor (beta chain) was documented in a study of T cell responses to AZD1222 COVID-19 vaccine. The table came from immunoSEQ multiplex PCR; TCRdb's copy has only in-frame clones and leaves some out. The data show 190,000 or so clones, with approximately 90% seen just once and roughly 25% held by the top ten. Whole-study findings and limits: Of the AZD1222 recipients, only five or six were seropositive at baseline. Mostly white British, mostly female donors; authors suggested clonal diversity may be underestimated.

This clone was seen only once. No antigen is known for it. This clonotype was sampled from an adult who received the AZD1222 COVID-19 vaccine. The input for sequencing was peripheral blood, taken 28 days after the second AZD1222 dose.

Here the CDR3 DNA reads TGTGCCAGCAGCGTACCGGGACTAGCGGAACGTGAGCAGTTCTTC. This gives the protein CASSVPGLAEREQFF. V gene TRBV7-9 combines with J gene TRBJ2-1; 11 bases line up with TRBD2. The CDR3 contains 15 residues. Germline CDR1 is SEHNR and CDR2 is FQNEAQ (reference sequence). V shed 5 bases, J shed 9 bases, and the junction held 9 bases outside the gene matches.